The sequence of this T cell receptor (beta chain) was determined in a study of blood T cell repertoires in COVID-19 (dated by TCRdb to about 2020). At the level of the whole study: The collaborator samples originated in the United States, Italy and Spain and spanned the acute and convalescent phases of COVID-19. Where HLA class I and class II types were available, the types were taken from metadata supplied by the sample provider, not from assay-based typing. Samples came from the ongoing ImmuneRACE study (first 160 participants) plus 1,254 subjects from 6 global collaborators. The prospective study material was composed of cDNA or gDNA derived from T cells, B-cell-depleted T cells, or PBMCs. Nearly every sample came with metadata listing a de-identified subject ID, COVID-19 status, age in years and sex. Deeply sampled blood TCRbeta repertoires from subjects exposed to, actively infected with, or recovered from COVID-19 were included in the dataset. The repertoires were made available in a free public database intended to serve as a resource for research on the immune response to SARS-CoV-2. Overall study outcomes, separate from this receptor: How much clinical and demographic metadata was included differed by source and by participant, and the metadata was provided uncurated.

About this clone: The antigen it binds to is not known. No clone much larger than this one lies a single base away; base qualities are absent.

TCRbeta CDR3 regions were amplified from genomic DNA using the immunoSEQ Assay, a bias-controlled multiplex PCR. Per the original workflow: Within the assay, amplification of reference gene primers was used to estimate how many nucleated cells each sample contained. To quantify the absolute abundance of each unique TCRbeta CDR3 rearrangement, sequence reads were collapsed and filtered. Productive Simpson clonality was computed per sample as the square root of Simpson's diversity index over productive rearrangements. TCRdb's version of the immuneACCESS table is confined to in-frame rearrangements and falls short of the full clone set. An unresolved V gene accounts for under half of the shortfall where checked; the remainder is of unknown origin. V and J calls plus clone size are reproduced from that table; the DNA served to infer D and trimming. Across this sample there are 150,000 to 200,000 clones, with over 65% seen only once. Of the sample, around 4.3% falls within the top ten clones.

Enrolling through a virtual design, the prospective study's participants ranged in age from roughly 18 to 90 years and lived across roughly 24 United States geographic areas. Cohort assignment in the prospective study relied on participant-reported clinical history from a screening survey and a study questionnaire. ImmuneRACE Cohort 3 recovered participants were defined by two consecutive negative NP/OP PCR tests, healthcare professional clearance, or symptom resolution. In the prospective study, mobile phlebotomists collected whole blood, serum and a nasopharyngeal or oropharyngeal swab from each participant. Over a roughly 2-month period, participants in the prospective study had the option of providing additional blood draws and questionnaires. Before DNA extraction, blood samples from the prospective study were shipped at room temperature or frozen. This sequence was found in a woman in her forties or fifties who had recovered from COVID-19. Sample: PBMCs or T cells enriched from blood (not recorded which).

The nucleotide sequence reads TGTGCCAGCAGTTCCCGAGTAAGTGAGCAGTTCTTC. It specifies CASSSRVSEQFF. This sequence uses TRBV28 and TRBJ2-1; the D gene lacks a confident call. The CDR3 goes from the cysteine to the phenylalanine over 12 residues. Only the CDR3 region is kept as DNA, spanning 36 bases read in frame from base 1. V was cut back by 4 bases and J by 9 bases, leaving a gap of 10 bases between them. CDR1 and CDR2 (MDHEN, SYDVKM) derive from the germline V gene.